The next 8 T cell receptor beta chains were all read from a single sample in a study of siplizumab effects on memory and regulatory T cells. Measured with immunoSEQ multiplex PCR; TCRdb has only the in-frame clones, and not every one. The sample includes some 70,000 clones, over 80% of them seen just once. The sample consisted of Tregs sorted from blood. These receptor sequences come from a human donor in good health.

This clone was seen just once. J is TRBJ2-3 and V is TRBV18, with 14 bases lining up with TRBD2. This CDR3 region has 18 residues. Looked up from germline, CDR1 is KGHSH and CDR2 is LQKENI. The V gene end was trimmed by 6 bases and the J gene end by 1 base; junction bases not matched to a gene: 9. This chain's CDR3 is CASSPGLAGAGGTDTQYF. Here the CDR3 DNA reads TGTGCCAGCTCCCCGGGACTAGCGGGAGCAGGGGGCACAGATACGCAGTATTTT.

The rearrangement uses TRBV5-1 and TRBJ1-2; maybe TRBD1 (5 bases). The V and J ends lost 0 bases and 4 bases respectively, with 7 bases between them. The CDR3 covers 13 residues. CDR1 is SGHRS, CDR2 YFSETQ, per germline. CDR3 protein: CASSLDRIYGYTF. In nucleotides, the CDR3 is TGCGCCAGCAGCTTGGACAGGATCTATGGCTACACCTTC.

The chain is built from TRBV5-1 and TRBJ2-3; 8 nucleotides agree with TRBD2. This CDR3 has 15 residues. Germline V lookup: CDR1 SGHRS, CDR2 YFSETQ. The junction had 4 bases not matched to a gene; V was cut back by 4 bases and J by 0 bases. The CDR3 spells CASSPTSGSTDTQYF. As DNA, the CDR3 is TGCGCCAGCAGCCCTACTAGCGGAAGCACAGATACGCAGTATTTT.

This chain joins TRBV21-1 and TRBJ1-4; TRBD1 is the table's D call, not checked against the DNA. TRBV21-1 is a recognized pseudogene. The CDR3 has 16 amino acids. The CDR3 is CASSVRLGLKDEKLFF. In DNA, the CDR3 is TGTGCCAGCAGCGTCCGACTGGGGCTTAAAGATGAAAAACTGTTTTTT.

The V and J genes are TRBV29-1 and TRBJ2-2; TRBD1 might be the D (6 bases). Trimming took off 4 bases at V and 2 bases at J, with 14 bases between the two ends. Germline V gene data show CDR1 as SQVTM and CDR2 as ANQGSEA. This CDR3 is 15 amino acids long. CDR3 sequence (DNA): TGCAGCGTTGCCCCGGACAGTATCAACACCGGGGAGCTGTTTTTT. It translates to CSVAPDSINTGELFF.

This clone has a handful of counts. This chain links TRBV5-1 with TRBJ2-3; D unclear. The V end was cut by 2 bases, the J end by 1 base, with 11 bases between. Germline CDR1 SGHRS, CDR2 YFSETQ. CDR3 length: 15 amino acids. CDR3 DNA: TGCGCCAGCAGCTTTTCGGTTCTAGGCACAGATACGCAGTATTTT. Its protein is CASSFSVLGTDTQYF.

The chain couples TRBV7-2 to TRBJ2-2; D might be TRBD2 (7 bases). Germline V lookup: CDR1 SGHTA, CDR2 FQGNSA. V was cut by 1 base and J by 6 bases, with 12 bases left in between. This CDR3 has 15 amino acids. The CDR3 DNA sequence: TGTGCCAGCAGCTTAGTCAAGGGGGGGGCCGGGGAGCTGTTTTTT. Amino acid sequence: CASSLVKGGAGELFF.

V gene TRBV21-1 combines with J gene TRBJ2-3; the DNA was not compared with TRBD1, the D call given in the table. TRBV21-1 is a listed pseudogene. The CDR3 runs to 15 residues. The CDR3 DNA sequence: TGTGCCAGCAGCAAAAAGGGACAATACACAGATACGCAGTATTTT. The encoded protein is CASSKKGQYTDTQYF.